A single sample is the source of the 29 T cell receptor beta chains below, sequenced in a study of cytomegalovirus exposure and HLA in healthy donors (dated 2017 in TCRdb). The receptor library was made with the immunoSEQ multiplex PCR assay. A mixture of 60 forward primers for TCR Vbeta segments and 13 reverse primers for TCR Jbeta segments was used in the multiplex PCR. TCRdb's version of the immuneACCESS table is confined to in-frame rearrangements and falls short of the full clone set. An unresolved V gene accounts for under half of the shortfall where checked; the remainder is of unknown origin. Recorded for this sample are over 110,000 clones; 70% to 80% of them occurred a single time. Approximately 2.5% of the sample comes from the top ten. The sample was PBMCs. These receptors were collected from a young woman in good health and CMV-seropositive.

For this clone: Distinct nucleotide sequences in the sample also encode this CDR3. V and J are TRBV11-2 and TRBJ1-6; maybe TRBD1 (6 bases). Germline V gives CDR1 SGHAT, CDR2 FQNNGV. The ends were cut back, 4 bases at V and 7 bases at J, with 8 bases in the middle. The CDR3 loop spans 13 amino acids. The CDR3 DNA sequence: TGTGCCAGCAGCTCCCAGGGGAATTCACCCCTCCACTTT. Residues: CASSSQGNSPLHF.

This clone appeared once. The rearrangement uses TRBV29-1 and TRBJ1-4; 8 positions match TRBD1. This CDR3 comprises 13 residues. After removal of 4 bases from V and 6 bases from J, the junction contained 4 bases not matched to a gene. In germline, CDR1 is SQVTM, CDR2 ANQGSEA. CDR3 nucleotide sequence: TGCAGCGTTGGATACAGGGGGTATGAAAAACTGTTTTTT. Amino acid sequence: CSVGYRGYEKLFF. Filled out from reference TRBV29-1 and TRBJ1-4, the complete variable domain reads SAVISQKPSRDICQRGTSLTIQCQVDSQVTMMFWYRQQPGQSLTLIATANQGSEATYESGFVIDKFPISRPNLTFSTLTVSNMSPEDSSIYLCSVGYRGYEKLFFGSGTQLSVL.

The V gene is TRBV5-6, the J gene TRBJ1-1; D gene ambiguous. Germline assignment: CDR1 SGHDT and CDR2 YYEEEE. This CDR3 contains 15 residues. V was clipped by 3 bases and J by 1 base, with 13 bases between them. The CDR3 sequence: CASSSLGRGNTEAFF. CDR3 in DNA: TGTGCCAGCAGCTCCCTGGGGAGAGGGAACACTGAAGCTTTCTTT. Variable domain in full (rest from reference TRBV5-6 and TRBJ1-1): DAGVTQSPTHLIKTRGQQVTLRCSPKSGHDTVSWYQQALGQGPQFIFQYYEEEERQRGNFPDRFSGHQFPNYSSELNVNALLLGDSALYLCASSSLGRGNTEAFFGQGTRLTVV.

The CDR3 region is CASRTTGGGNGYTF. For the CDR3, the DNA is TGTGCCAGCAGAACGACAGGGGGGGGAAATGGCTACACCTTC. V and J are TRBV28 and TRBJ1-2; TRBD1 matches at 9 bases. CDR1 and CDR2 from the germline V gene are MDHEN and SYDVKM. The CDR3 contains 14 residues. The J segment lost 6 bases and the V segment lost 6 bases, leaving 8 bases of the junction unmatched.

This chain uses TRBV9 with TRBJ2-2; D possibly corresponds to TRBD1 (6 bases). This CDR3 spans 16 amino acids. The V end was cut by 0 bases, the J end by 4 bases, with 13 bases between. Germline V CDR1 and CDR2: SGDLS, YYNGEE. CDR3 loop: CASSVVGGSLTGELFF. The CDR3 DNA sequence: TGTGCCAGCAGCGTAGTAGGGGGTAGTCTCACCGGGGAGCTGTTTTTT.

CDR3 nucleotides: TGCGCCAGCAGCCAAGAACAGGGGACTGAAGCTTTCTTT. Translation: CASSQEQGTEAFF. V is TRBV4-3 and J is TRBJ1-1, with TRBD1 matching over 7 bases. Unmatched junction bases numbered 0, after V lost 0 bases and J lost 5 bases. The germline CDR1 and CDR2 sequences are LGHNA and YSLEER. This CDR3 has 13 residues.

The rearrangement joins TRBV7-8 to TRBJ1-3; possible D gene TRBD1, 5 bases. Germline CDR1 reads SGHVS; CDR2 reads FQNEAQ. CDR3 size: 16 residues. V lost 1 base and J 4 bases, leaving 14 bases between the germline ends. The CDR3 coding sequence is TGTGCCAGCAGCTTAGTGGTGGGGGGGAAAGGAAACACCATATATTTT. The encoded protein is CASSLVVGGKGNTIYF.

DNA of the CDR3: TGTGCCAGCAGCTTGACAGCCAGGAACACTGAAGCTTTCTTT. Encoded protein: CASSLTARNTEAFF. V is TRBV11-2 and J is TRBJ1-1; maybe TRBD1 (5 bases). The ends were cut back, 3 bases at V and 1 base at J, with 9 bases in the middle. In germline, CDR1 is SGHAT, CDR2 FQNNGV. This CDR3 region has 14 residues.

The CDR3: CASSQLPLPLHF. The CDR3 DNA is TGTGCCAGCAGCCAACTACCTCTTCCCCTCCACTTT. The rearrangement links TRBV7-2 to TRBJ1-6; D unresolved. Deletions cut 5 bases from V and 13 bases from J, with 12 bases between. Germline values: CDR1 SGHTA, CDR2 FQGNSA. The CDR3 consists of 12 residues.

V gene TRBV11-2 combines with J gene TRBJ2-1; D is perhaps TRBD2 (6 bases). Germline CDR1 reads SGHAT; CDR2 reads FQNNGV. The CDR3 is 16 amino acids. The V and J ends lost 2 bases and 4 bases respectively, with 15 bases between them. The CDR3 DNA is TGTGCCAGCAGCTTACGACCGGGGGAGAGGTACAATGAGCAGTTCTTC. Translating gives CASSLRPGERYNEQFF.

The chain combines TRBV5-6 with TRBJ2-2; weak D call: TRBD2 (6 bases). From germline, CDR1 is SGHDT and CDR2 YYEEEE. The CDR3 is made up of 16 amino acids. The V and J ends lost 4 bases and 6 bases respectively, with 19 bases between them. As DNA, the CDR3 is TGTGCCAGCAGCAAATGGGCCAGGCGGGATTCCGGGGAGCTGTTTTTT. Translating it yields CASSKWARRDSGELFF.

This chain connects TRBV13 to TRBJ2-7; D ambiguous. Trimming pared 0 bases from V and 6 bases from J, leaving 6 bases between. Germline V gene data show CDR1 as PRHDT and CDR2 as FYEKMQ (reference sequence). This CDR3 is 12 amino acids long. The CDR3 region has the DNA TGTGCCAGCAGCTTAGGCTCTAGCGAGCAGTACTTC. Protein: CASSLGSSEQYF.

The rearrangement links TRBV28 to TRBJ1-2; 7 nucleotides match TRBD1. With V trimmed by 5 bases and J by 4 bases, 7 bases remained unmatched. The CDR3 is 14 residues long. The germline gives CDR1 MDHEN, CDR2 SYDVKM. Here the CDR3 reads CASSEPGQVYGYTF. The CDR3 coding sequence is TGTGCCAGCAGTGAACCCGGACAGGTCTATGGCTACACCTTC.

The chain links TRBV27 to TRBJ1-1; TRBD1 aligns across 10 bases. Germline V CDR1 and CDR2: MNHEY, SMNVEV (reference sequence). J gave up 0 bases and V 5 bases, and 6 bases lay outside the gene matches. There are 16 residues in the CDR3. The CDR3 loop reads CASSTRGQGMNTEAFF. The CDR3 DNA reads as TGTGCCAGCAGTACCCGGGGACAGGGGATGAACACTGAAGCTTTCTTT.

Regarding this clone: Other DNA sequences within the sample encode an identical CDR3. The chain recombines TRBV5-1 with TRBJ1-2; TRBD1 aligns across 7 bases. Germline CDR1 reads SGHRS; CDR2 reads YFSETQ. With 0 bases clipped from V and 1 base from J, the junction kept 0 bases outside the gene matches. The CDR3 runs 14 residues. The CDR3 DNA sequence: TGCGCCAGCAGCTTGGGACAGGGTAACTATGGCTACACCTTC. Protein product: CASSLGQGNYGYTF.

V gene TRBV5-5 combines with J gene TRBJ2-5, with D unclear. This CDR3 region has 14 residues. The V end lost 1 base, the J end lost 4 bases, and 11 bases lay between the germline ends. Germline V lookup: CDR1 SGHKS, CDR2 YYEKEE (reference sequence). Here the CDR3 reads CASSLHAVPETQYF. CDR3 nucleotides: TGTGCCAGCAGCTTGCACGCGGTACCAGAGACCCAGTACTTC.

This rearrangement joins TRBV11-2 to TRBJ1-4; perhaps TRBD1 as D (6 bases). Germline loops: CDR1 SGHAT, CDR2 FQNNGV. Trimming cost V 5 bases and J 8 bases, with 15 bases left between them. This CDR3 region has 14 residues. DNA for the CDR3: TGTGCCAGCAGCCACCCTACAGGGAAAGAAAAACTGTTTTTT. Its protein product is CASSHPTGKEKLFF.

The chain combines TRBV19 with TRBJ1-4, with 8 bases that match TRBD1. The J segment lost 5 bases and the V segment lost 6 bases, leaving 11 bases of the junction unmatched. CDR3 length: 16 residues. Germline assignment: CDR1 LNHDA and CDR2 SQIVND (reference sequence). CDR3 protein: CASRTPGQGPNEKLFF. CDR3 coding DNA: TGTGCCAGTAGGACGCCAGGACAGGGACCCAATGAAAAACTGTTTTTT.

V and J are TRBV5-8 and TRBJ2-3, with 8 bases that match TRBD1. Per the germline V gene, CDR1 is SGHTS and CDR2 is YDEGEE. The length of the CDR3 is 14 residues. Trimming cost V 0 bases and J 3 bases; bases outside gene matches: 0. Here the CDR3 reads CASSLDRGTDTQYF. The CDR3 DNA reads as TGTGCCAGCAGCTTGGACAGGGGGACAGATACGCAGTATTTT. Complete variable domain (other parts from reference TRBV5-8 and TRBJ2-3): EAGVTQSPTHLIKTRGQQATLRCSPISGHTSVYWYQQALGLGLQFLLWYDEGEERNRGNFPPRFSGRQFPNYSSELNVNALELEDSALYLCASSLDRGTDTQYFGPGTRLTVL.

This sequence joins TRBV5-1 and TRBJ2-1; weak D call: TRBD1 (5 bases). Germline assignment: CDR1 SGHRS and CDR2 YFSETQ. Trimming removed 2 bases at V and 5 bases at J, with 20 bases between. The CDR3 contains 17 residues. CDR3 loop: CASSLFTSRQGHNEQFF. The CDR3 DNA is TGCGCCAGCAGCTTATTCACAAGTAGGCAGGGCCACAATGAGCAGTTCTTC.

The chain is built from TRBV9 and TRBJ1-1, with 9 bases matching TRBD1. The CDR3 is 15 residues long. Trimming at V came to 3 bases and at J to 4 bases, leaving 7 bases not matched to a gene. Looked up from germline, CDR1 is SGDLS and CDR2 is YYNGEE. CDR3 nucleotides: TGTGCCAGCAGCGCGAAACAGGGGGCGGCCACTGAAGCTTTCTTT. Amino acid sequence: CASSAKQGAATEAFF.

The chain recombines TRBV19 with TRBJ1-5; possible D gene TRBD1, 6 bases. Germline V gene sequence: CDR1 LNHDA, CDR2 SQIVND (reference sequence). The CDR3 extends over 15 amino acids. V lost 6 bases to trimming and J lost 5 bases, with 17 bases between them. The CDR3 nucleotides are TGTGCCAGTAGGGAAGGCCGACAGGCCCATCAGCCCCAGCATTTT. It specifies CASREGRQAHQPQHF.

The V and J genes are TRBV5-1 and TRBJ2-5, with D tentatively TRBD2 (5 bases). This CDR3 is 15 amino acids long. Trimming stripped 2 bases from V and 5 bases from J, with 16 bases between. Germline V gives CDR1 SGHRS, CDR2 YFSETQ. Here the CDR3 DNA reads TGCGCCAGCAGCTTCATCGTTGGGGAGCTTGAGACCCAGTACTTC. The encoded protein is CASSFIVGELETQYF.

V usage is TRBV2 and J usage is TRBJ2-5; 8 nucleotides match TRBD1. V was clipped by 3 bases and J by 7 bases; unmatched bases: 7. The CDR3 is 14 amino acids. CDR1 and CDR2 (germline): SNHLY, FYNNEI. CDR3 in DNA: TGTGCCAGCAGTGAGAGGGGGCAGGGGGCGACCCAGTACTTC. Encoded protein: CASSERGQGATQYF.

The rearrangement joins TRBV4-1 to TRBJ1-6; 9 bases line up with TRBD1. The CDR3 is made up of 17 amino acids. Looked up from germline, CDR1 is MGHRA and CDR2 is YSYEKL. The V gene end was trimmed by 3 bases and the J gene end by 5 bases; junction bases not matched to a gene: 8. In nucleotides, the CDR3 is TGCGCCAGCAGCCACTCTTGGGACAGGGCTAATAATTCACCCCTCCACTTT. It yields the protein CASSHSWDRANNSPLHF.

V gene TRBV5-1 combines with J gene TRBJ2-5; D is ambiguous. CDR3 length equals 14 residues. V was pared by 4 bases and J by 5 bases, with 15 bases between. Germline assignment: CDR1 SGHRS and CDR2 YFSETQ. CDR3 bases: TGCGCCAGCAGCAGCGCTACCTCTTTGGAGACCCAGTACTTC. The encoded protein is CASSSATSLETQYF.

As concerns this clone: The junction does not match germline at one end; this may be a read error. This chain joins TRBV7-9 and TRBJ1-1; 10 bases line up with TRBD1. The CDR3 length is 16 residues. Germline V gives CDR1 SEHNR, CDR2 FQNEAQ (reference sequence). Here the CDR3 DNA reads TGTTCCAGCAGCCTCGGGACAGGGGCATCGAACACTGAAGCTTTCTTT. Translating it yields CSSSLGTGASNTEAFF.

This clone appeared a single time. The chain employs TRBV6-5 and TRBJ1-4; perhaps TRBD1 as D (5 bases). V dropped 2 bases and J dropped 6 bases, with 16 bases sitting between them. The CDR3 spans 16 residues. Per germline, CDR1 MNHEY and CDR2 SVGAGI. The CDR3 here is CASSYRGGETHEKLFF. In DNA form, the CDR3 reads TGTGCCAGCAGTTACCGGGGGGGTGAGACCCATGAAAAACTGTTTTTT.

The chain carries TRBV7-9 and TRBJ2-3, with 10 bases identical to TRBD2. This CDR3 has 16 amino acids. The V gene's germline CDR1 is SEHNR and CDR2 FQNEAQ (reference sequence). V lost 7 bases to trimming and J lost 2 bases; unmatched junction nucleotides: 9. The DNA of the CDR3 is TGTGCCAGCACCCCTTTAGCGGGGGGAACCACAGATACGCAGTATTTT. Residues: CASTPLAGGTTDTQYF.